A selection of T cell receptor delta chains follows, all from one sample in a study of gamma-delta chains in newborns, infants, children. TCRdb reprocessed the reads through CATT. The table lists 4,000 to 6,000 delta-chain clones, 3% to 4% of them singletons. The sequenced material came from blood. The source is a child who was a newborn, infant or young child, either healthy, febrile or measles-vaccinated (not recorded which). The CDR3 runs from the conserved cysteine through the conserved F or W. D genes are given only for firm matches. Not every row has a clone size; where given, it reads once, few, many or a size class.

v_call	clone_size	d_call	j_call	cdr3_aa	cdr3_nt
TRAV29/DV5	few	.	TRDJ1	CAASARVTDKLIF	TGTGCAGCAAGCGCTAGGGTTACCGATAAACTCATCTTT
TRDV1	few	TRDD2	TRDJ1	CALGDAHSYAGSYTDKLIF	TGTGCTCTTGGGGATGCCCATTCCTACGCGGGCTCTTACACCGATAAACTCATCTTT
TRDV2	few	TRDD3	TRDJ1	CACDKLLGDTGKLIF	TGTGCCTGTGACAAATTACTGGGGGATACCGGTAAACTCATCTTT
TRDV2	.	TRDD3	TRDJ3	CACVTLTGGYSWDTRQMFF	TGTGCCTGTGTCACTCTTACTGGGGGATACTCCTGGGACACCCGACAGATGTTTTTC
TRDV1	.	.	TRDJ2	CALGEKALTAQLFF	TGTGCTCTTGGGGAAAAGGCTTTGACAGCACAACTCTTCTTT
TRDV2	few	.	TRDJ3	CACDTISSWDTRQMFF	TGTGCCTGTGACACAATCAGCTCCTGGGACACCCGACAGATGTTTTTC
TRDV3	few	TRDD3	TRDJ1	CAGSSSWGITPGYTDKLIF	TGTGCCGGATCTTCCTCCTGGGGGATAACCCCTGGGTACACCGATAAACTCATCTTT
TRDV2	medium-sized	TRDD3	TRDJ2	CACDAMGDLTAQLFF	TGTGCCTGTGACGCAATGGGGGATTTGACAGCACAACTCTTCTTT
TRDV2	.	TRDD3	TRDJ3	CACDTGGLGGSSWDTRQMFF	TGTGCCTGTGACACCGGAGGTCTGGGGGGGAGCTCCTGGGACACCCGACAGATGTTTTTC
TRDV3	few	.	TRDJ1	CALALCGDVYTDKLIF	TGTGCCTTAGCCCTCTGTGGGGACGTTTACACCGATAAACTCATCTTT
TRDV2	few	TRDD3	TRDJ3	CACDTVLGDTFFSWDTRQMFF	TGTGCCTGTGACACCGTACTGGGGGATACGTTCTTCTCCTGGGACACCCGACAGATGTTTTTC
TRDV1	few	TRDD3	TRDJ1	CALGEGFRPPDLLGDTSYTDKLIF	TGTGCTCTTGGGGAAGGGTTTAGGCCCCCGGACTTACTGGGGGATACTTCCTACACTGATAAACTCATCTTT
TRDV2	few	TRDD3	TRDJ3	CACDRISTGGFSWDTRQMFF	TGTGCCTGTGACAGAATCTCGACTGGGGGGTTCTCCTGGGACACCCGACAGATGTTTTTC
TRDV2	.	TRDD3	TRDJ2	CACDTLGDRSAQLFF	TGTGCCTGTGACACACTGGGGGATAGAAGCGCACAACTCTTCTTT
TRDV1	few	.	TRDJ1	CALGEPTLYSTINKLIF	TGTGCTCTTGGGGAACCTACATTATATTCTACAATCAATAAACTCATCTTT
TRDV2	medium-sized	TRDD3	TRDJ1	CACDTVELGDTDKLIF	TGTGCCTGTGACACGGTTGAACTGGGGGACACCGATAAACTCATCTTT
TRDV2	few	TRDD3	TRDJ3	CACDSTGGLDSWDTRQMFF	TGTGCCTGTGACAGTACTGGGGGATTAGACTCCTGGGACACCCGACAGATGTTTTTC
TRDV1	.	TRDD3	TRDJ1	CALGEQTPVPIVGDEGYTDKLIF	TGTGCTCTTGGGGAACAGACGCCGGTTCCTATTGTGGGGGATGAGGGTTACACCGATAAACTCATCTTT
TRDV2	.	TRDD3	TRDJ3	CACDPWGMESWDTRQMFF	TGTGCCTGTGACCCCTGGGGGATGGAGTCCTGGGACACCCGACAGATGTTTTTC
TRDV2	.	TRDD3	TRDJ3	CACVPLGDTPDSWDTRQMFF	TGTGCCTGTGTACCGCTGGGGGATACGCCGGACTCCTGGGACACCCGACAGATGTTTTTC